The rows below give T cell receptor beta chains drawn from one sample of a study of shared clonotypes between healthy human individuals. Sequenced by immunoSEQ multiplex PCR; TCRdb stores in-frame clones only, minus some. The sample gives fewer than 150,000 clones, 65% to 75% of which show up once; 20% to 25% is in the top ten. What was sequenced was memory CD8+ T cells sorted from blood. The origin of the receptors is a woman aged 25-40 years in good health. Each CDR3 is given with its conserved first and last residue. The D gene is left open where the match is weak. Not all rows give a size; the values are once, few, many and, for expanded clones, a class.

V,D,J,size,DNA,CDR3
TRBV6-6,.,TRBJ2-1,.,TGTGCCAGCAGTTACACAGCTCCGGGGTTCTACAATGAGCAGTTCTTC,CASSYTAPGFYNEQFF
TRBV25-1,TRBD2,TRBJ2-5,.,TGTGCCAGCAGTGATTTGGGGGGGGAAGAGACCCAGTACTTC,CASSDLGGEETQYF
TRBV7-7,.,TRBJ2-7,few,TGTGCCAGCAGCCAATCTATAGAACCCTCCTACGAGCAGTACTTC,CASSQSIEPSYEQYF
TRBV18,.,TRBJ2-7,.,TGTGCCAGCTCACCACCGGGACGGGGCTACGAGCAGTACTTC,CASSPPGRGYEQYF
TRBV15,.,TRBJ2-3,.,TGTGCCACCGGATTACACGATACGCAGTATTTT,CATGLHDTQYF
TRBV7-6,.,TRBJ2-7,many,TGTGCCAGCAGCTTAGGACCTTACTACGAGCAGTACTTC,CASSLGPYYEQYF
TRBV15,.,TRBJ2-7,.,TGTGCCACCAGCCTCCGCTGGAGCTCCTACGAGCAGTACTTC,CATSLRWSSYEQYF
TRBV6-1,.,TRBJ1-4,.,TGTGCCAGCACCCCCGGGCCAGCAACTAATGAAAAACTGTTTTTT,CASTPGPATNEKLFF
TRBV4-2,TRBD1,TRBJ1-3,.,TGTGCCAGCAGCCCCCAGGGACAGTTAACTGGAAACACCATATATTTT,CASSPQGQLTGNTIYF
TRBV27,.,TRBJ2-3,.,TGTGCCAGCAGTTTTTTGGGGTGGACTACCACAGATACGCAGTATTTT,CASSFLGWTTTDTQYF
TRBV18,.,TRBJ2-1,.,TGTGCCAGCTCACGACGGGGAGGCTCCTACAATGAGCAGTTCTTC,CASSRRGGSYNEQFF
TRBV25-1,.,TRBJ2-7,.,TGTGCCAGCAGTGATGAAGGAAGGGAAGGGCAGACCTACGAGCAGTACTTC,CASSDEGREGQTYEQYF
TRBV6-1,.,TRBJ1-1,few,TGTGCCAGCAGACGGACAGCAATGAACACTGAAGCTTTCTTT,CASRRTAMNTEAFF
TRBV19,TRBD1,TRBJ1-1,many,TGTGCCAGTAGTCCCCGGACAGGGCTTAACACTGAAGCTTTCTTT,CASSPRTGLNTEAFF
TRBV13,TRBD2,TRBJ2-3,.,TGTGCCAGCGCAATAAGGGCGGGAGGGCTGGATACGCAGTATTTT,CASAIRAGGLDTQYF
TRBV19,TRBD2,TRBJ2-1,few,TGTGCCAGTAGTGACCGCCTGGCTAGCGGGAGCAATGAGCAGTTCTTC,CASSDRLASGSNEQFF
TRBV2,.,TRBJ2-7,.,TGTGCCAGCAGTGAAAGGCGGGGCACTCTATCCTACGAGCAGTACTTC,CASSERRGTLSYEQYF
TRBV6-1,TRBD2,TRBJ2-7,once,TGTGCCAGCAGTCGGACTAGCAAGACCTACGAGCAGTACTTC,CASSRTSKTYEQYF
TRBV7-8,.,TRBJ2-7,.,TGTGCCAGCAGCTTAGGTTTGAGCTACGAGCAGTACTTC,CASSLGLSYEQYF
TRBV5-5,.,TRBJ2-7,.,TGTGCCAGCAGCTTGAGAGGGGGGGCCTACGAGCAGTACTTC,CASSLRGGAYEQYF
TRBV20-1,.,TRBJ1-2,.,TGCAGTGCTAGCGGTGGCTACACCTTC,CSASGGYTF
TRBV29-1,.,TRBJ2-5,.,TGCAGCGTTAGAGCTAACCAAGAGACCCAGTACTTC,CSVRANQETQYF
TRBV28,.,TRBJ2-3,many,TGTGCCAGCAGTTTATTACAGGGAGAGACAGATACGCAGTATTTT,CASSLLQGETDTQYF
TRBV4-1,.,TRBJ2-7,.,TGCGCCAGCAGCCAAGAGATCCCGGGCCACGGGAACGAGCAGTACTTC,CASSQEIPGHGNEQYF
TRBV28,.,TRBJ2-7,.,TGTGCCAGCAGTTTAGAGTGGGACTACGAGCAGTACTTC,CASSLEWDYEQYF
TRBV2,TRBD2,TRBJ2-5,.,TGTGCCAGCAGGAAAATCAGCGGGAGTTCCGAGACCCAGTACTTC,CASRKISGSSETQYF
TRBV4-1,.,TRBJ2-7,.,TGCGCCAGCAGCCAATTCCGGGAACGGGGCTACGAGCAGTACTTC,CASSQFRERGYEQYF
TRBV21-1,.,TRBJ2-7,few,TGTGCCAGCAGCCAAGAAGGTGGGAGGGCCAGCGAGCAGTACTTC,CASSQEGGRASEQYF
TRBV27,TRBD2,TRBJ2-1,.,TGTGCCAGCAGTCTTCGGACTAGCGGGAGTAGGTACAATGAGCAGTTCTTC,CASSLRTSGSRYNEQFF
TRBV7-3,.,TRBJ1-5,few,TGTGCCAGCAGCTTAATGGGCGTCGGGGGGACATTACGGGTTCCGAGCAATCAGCCCCAGCATTTT,CASSLMGVGGTLRVPSNQPQHF
TRBV25-1,.,TRBJ2-7,few,TGTGCCAGCAGTGCGACGGGACATCGCTACGAGCAGTACTTC,CASSATGHRYEQYF
TRBV5-6,.,TRBJ1-2,.,TGTGCCAGCAGCTGGGGAAAGGATGGCTACACCTTC,CASSWGKDGYTF
TRBV25-1,.,TRBJ2-5,.,TGTGCCAGCAGTGAATCCCTAGAACCCCGGGAGACCCAGTACTTC,CASSESLEPRETQYF
TRBV7-2,TRBD1,TRBJ1-1,few,TGTGCCAGCAGCTTGGTGACAGGGCGGACTGAAGCTTTCTTT,CASSLVTGRTEAFF
TRBV2,TRBD1,TRBJ1-5,.,TGTGCCAGCAGTTGGGGACAGGCGGACAATCAGCCCCAGCATTTT,CASSWGQADNQPQHF
TRBV7-8,.,TRBJ2-7,.,TGTGCCAGCAGCTTAACAGGAAGCGAGCAGTACTTC,CASSLTGSEQYF
TRBV18,.,TRBJ2-7,.,TGTGCCAGCCACGGTGACAGCCCCTACGAGCAGTACTTC,CASHGDSPYEQYF
TRBV7-8,.,TRBJ2-7,.,TGTGCCAGCAGCCCATCCCCCGGGACCGCATTCTACGAGCAGTACTTC,CASSPSPGTAFYEQYF
TRBV27,TRBD1,TRBJ1-5,.,TGTGCCAGCAGTTCGGGACAGGGCTATCAGCCCCAGCATTTT,CASSSGQGYQPQHF
TRBV7-8,.,TRBJ2-3,.,TGTGCCAGCAGCTTCGCGGTTTCTAGCACAGATACGCAGTATTTT,CASSFAVSSTDTQYF
TRBV5-4,.,TRBJ1-2,.,TGTGCCAGCAGCATCGGACCCGGTGATTATGGCTACACCTTC,CASSIGPGDYGYTF
TRBV2,.,TRBJ1-2,once,TGTGCCAGCAGTCCCGACGGAGTTTATGGCTACACCTTC,CASSPDGVYGYTF
TRBV4-1,.,TRBJ2-5,.,TGCGCCAGCAGCCAAGATAGGCTAGCCAGGGGACGGGGATGGGAGACCCAGTACTTC,CASSQDRLARGRGWETQYF
TRBV6-4,.,TRBJ1-6,many,TGTGCCAGCAGGAGTGCGGAGAATTCACCCCTCCACTTT,CASRSAENSPLHF
TRBV23-1,.,TRBJ2-7,.,TGCGCCAGCAGTCAATTCCCCCGGCTCCAAGCCTACGAGCAGTACTTC,CASSQFPRLQAYEQYF
TRBV4-1,.,TRBJ2-7,.,TGCGCCAGCAGCCACCTGGTCCGGGACGGCCGAATATACGAGCAGTACTTC,CASSHLVRDGRIYEQYF
TRBV29-1,TRBD1,TRBJ1-1,.,TGCAGCGTGCGTGTCCGGGACAGGGCAGCCGGTTTCTTT,CSVRVRDRAAGFF
TRBV29-1,.,TRBJ2-5,once,TGCAGCGTTGATGATGAGGACAGCTCGGCGGGGGAGCAGTACTTC,CSVDDEDSSAGEQYF
TRBV10-3,.,TRBJ2-1,.,TGTGCCATCAAGGGACACCACAATGAGCAGTTCTTC,CAIKGHHNEQFF
TRBV28,.,TRBJ2-3,.,TGTGCCAGCAGTTTATGGTTTGGCTCTACAGATACGCAGTATTTT,CASSLWFGSTDTQYF
TRBV7-9,TRBD2,TRBJ2-7,.,TGTGCCAGCAGCTTAGGGGGGAGACTAGCGGGGATACCCTACGAGCAGTACTTC,CASSLGGRLAGIPYEQYF
TRBV4-1,.,TRBJ2-2,.,TGCGCCAGCAGCCAACCAGGGGAAAACACCGGGGAGCTGTTTTTT,CASSQPGENTGELFF
TRBV2,.,TRBJ2-3,.,TGTGCCAGCGGTACTCCGGGGACCATCGGTACGCAGTATTTT,CASGTPGTIGTQYF
TRBV29-1,.,TRBJ1-3,.,TGCAGCGTTTTGGACAACACCATATATTTT,CSVLDNTIYF
TRBV5-4,.,TRBJ2-4,.,TGTGCCAGCAGCTTCCAAGAGGGAGCCAAAAACATTCAGTACTTC,CASSFQEGAKNIQYF
TRBV9,.,TRBJ2-1,once,TGTGCCAGCAGCGTAGCATGGGGAAGCAGCAGCGAGCAGTTCTTC,CASSVAWGSSSEQFF
TRBV7-9,TRBD1,TRBJ2-5,many,TGTGCCAGCAGCTTAGGGTGGGGACAGCCCGGTGAGACCCAGTACTTC,CASSLGWGQPGETQYF
TRBV6-1,TRBD2,TRBJ2-7,once,TGTGCCAGCAGTGAAGGTGCGTGGGGGACTAGCGGGAGACCATACGAGCAGTACTTC,CASSEGAWGTSGRPYEQYF
TRBV28,TRBD2,TRBJ2-7,many,TGTGCCAGCAGTTTGGGACTAGCGGGATTCGAGCAGTACTTC,CASSLGLAGFEQYF